One and the same sample provided the 6 T cell receptor beta chains below, sequenced in a study of prognosis after radiotherapy for stage I lung cancer. Two-round multiplex PCR on genomic DNA was the method by which TCR beta CDR3 was amplified. Gene-specific TRBV and TRBJ primers were used in PCR round one. A single record per CDR3 protein comes from TCRdb applying MiXCR to the multiplex PCR reads. The repertoire holds tens of thousands of distinct CDR3 sequences, with around 43% as singletons. This sample comprised PBMCs, obtained before or after stereotactic body radiation therapy (not recorded which). These receptors were collected from a donor over 45 with non-small cell lung cancer.

The chain is built from TRBV18 and TRBJ1-3, with 7 bases lining up with TRBD1. The V gene's germline CDR1 is KGHSH and CDR2 LQKENI. This CDR3 region has 14 residues. The junction had 1 base not matched to a gene; V was cut back by 5 bases and J by 0 bases. The CDR3 bases are TGTGCCAGCTCAACAGGGGTCTCTGGAAACACCATATATTTT. Its translation: CASSTGVSGNTIYF.

This chain connects TRBV4-1 to TRBJ2-1, with TRBD2 identical over 8 bases. The V segment lost 0 bases and the J segment 6 bases; nucleotides outside the gene matches: 7. CDR1 MGHRA and CDR2 YSYEKL come from the germline V gene. This CDR3 has 16 amino acids. CDR3 nucleotide sequence: TGCGCCAGCAGCCAAGAACCAAGCGGGGGTGTCAATGAGCAGTTCTTC. This translates into CASSQEPSGGVNEQFF.

This clonotype came up many times. V and J are TRBV11-3 and TRBJ2-2; tentatively, D is TRBD1 (5 bases). Germline V gene sequence: CDR1 SGHNT, CDR2 YENEEA. The CDR3 runs to 18 residues. The V end was cut by 0 bases, the J end by 0 bases, with 14 bases between. CDR3 nucleotide sequence: TGTGCCAGCAGCTTAGATCATGGGGCAGGGACGAACACCGGGGAGCTGTTTTTT. Translating it yields CASSLDHGAGTNTGELFF.

For this clonotype: A much larger clone differs by one base, so this may be a read error. The V gene is TRBV18, the J gene TRBJ2-1, with unresolved D. The CDR3 loop spans 13 amino acids. Looked up from germline, CDR1 is KGHSH and CDR2 is LQKENI. V was cut by 5 bases and J by 6 bases, with 11 bases left in between. The CDR3 region has the DNA TGTGCCAGCTCATTGGGGATAGGCAATGAGCAGTTCTTC. This codes for CASSLGIGNEQFF. The whole variable domain, remainder taken from reference TRBV18 and TRBJ2-1, is NAGVMQNPRHLVRRRGQEARLRCSPMKGHSHVYWYRQLPEEGLKFMVYLQKENIIDESGMPKERFSAEFPKEGPSILRIQQVVRGDSAAYFCASSLGIGNEQFFGPGTRLTVL.

With regard to this clonotype: A much more abundant neighbour one base away suggests this may be a read error. J is TRBJ2-5 and V is TRBV6-5; D possibly corresponds to TRBD2 (6 bases). The CDR3 spans 15 residues. Trimming pared 4 bases from V and 5 bases from J, leaving 17 bases between. From germline, CDR1 is MNHEY and CDR2 SVGAGI. In DNA form, the CDR3 reads TGTGCCAGCAGTTCCCCTTCGGGGGTCTGGGAGACCCAGTACTTC. Protein: CASSSPSGVWETQYF.

About this clonotype: Given a much more abundant clone one base away, this may be a read error. The chain uses TRBV9 and TRBJ2-5, with unresolved D. Trimming took 3 bases from V and 5 from J, leaving 8 bases between them. The germline V gene has CDR1 SGDLS and CDR2 YYNGEE. The CDR3 totals 12 residues. DNA of the CDR3: TGTGCCAGCAGCGATATGTGGGAGACCCAGTACTTC. The encoded protein is CASSDMWETQYF.